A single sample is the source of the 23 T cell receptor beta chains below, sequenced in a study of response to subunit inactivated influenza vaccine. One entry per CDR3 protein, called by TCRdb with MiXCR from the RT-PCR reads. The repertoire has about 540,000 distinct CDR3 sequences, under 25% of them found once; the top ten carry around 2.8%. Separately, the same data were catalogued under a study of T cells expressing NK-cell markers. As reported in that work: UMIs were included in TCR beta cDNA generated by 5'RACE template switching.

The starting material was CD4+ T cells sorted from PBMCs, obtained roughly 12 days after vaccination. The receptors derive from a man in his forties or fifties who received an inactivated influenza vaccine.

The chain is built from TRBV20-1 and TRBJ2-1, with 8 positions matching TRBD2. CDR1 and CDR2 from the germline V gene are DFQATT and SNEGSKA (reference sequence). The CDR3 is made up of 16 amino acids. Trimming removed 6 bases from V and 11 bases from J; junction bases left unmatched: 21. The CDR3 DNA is TGCAGTGCCCCCGGTGGAAGCGGGAGAAACCTAATGAAGCAGTTCTTC. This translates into CSAPGGSGRNLMKQFF.

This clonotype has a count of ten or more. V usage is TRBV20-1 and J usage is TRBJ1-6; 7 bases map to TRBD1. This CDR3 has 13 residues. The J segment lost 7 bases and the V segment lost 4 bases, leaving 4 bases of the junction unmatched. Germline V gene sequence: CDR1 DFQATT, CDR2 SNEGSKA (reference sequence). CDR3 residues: CSAIPGQNSPLHF. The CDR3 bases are TGCAGTGCTATACCGGGACAGAATTCACCCCTCCACTTT.

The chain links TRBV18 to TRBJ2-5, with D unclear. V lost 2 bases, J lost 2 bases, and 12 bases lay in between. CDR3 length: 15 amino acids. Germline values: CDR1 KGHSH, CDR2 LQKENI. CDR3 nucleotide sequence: TGTGCCAGCTCACCATTGGCGGATTTGCAAGAGACCCAGTACTTC. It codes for CASSPLADLQETQYF.

CDR3 DNA sequence: TGTGCCAGCAAACGAGGACAGGGGGCCTACGAGCAGTACTTC. Translating it yields CASKRGQGAYEQYF. This chain joins TRBV7-2 and TRBJ2-7, with 10 positions matching TRBD1. V lost 7 bases, J lost 2 bases, and 5 bases stayed unmatched. This CDR3 has 14 residues. In germline, CDR1 is SGHTA, CDR2 FQGNSA.

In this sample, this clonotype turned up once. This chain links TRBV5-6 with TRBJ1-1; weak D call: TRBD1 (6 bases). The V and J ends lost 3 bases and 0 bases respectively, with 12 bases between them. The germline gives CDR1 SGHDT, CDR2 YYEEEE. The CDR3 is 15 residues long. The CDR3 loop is CASSSRQALNTEAFF. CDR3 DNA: TGTGCCAGCAGCTCCCGACAGGCGTTGAACACTGAAGCTTTCTTT.

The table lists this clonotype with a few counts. Here the CDR3 DNA reads TGTGCCAGCAGCGCGGCTAGCGGGGGGCTTTACGAGCAGTACTTC. Residues: CASSAASGGLYEQYF. This chain connects TRBV7-2 to TRBJ2-7; 11 nucleotides align to TRBD2. The germline V gene encodes CDR1 SGHTA and CDR2 FQGNSA. V trimming: 5 bases; J trimming: 4 bases; junction bases outside the gene matches: 7. This CDR3 has 15 residues.

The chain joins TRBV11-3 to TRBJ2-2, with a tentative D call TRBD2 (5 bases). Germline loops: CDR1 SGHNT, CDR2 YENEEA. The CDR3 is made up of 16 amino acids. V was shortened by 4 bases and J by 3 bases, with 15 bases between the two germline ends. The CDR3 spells CASSSSRRKYTGELFF. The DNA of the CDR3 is TGTGCCAGCAGCTCCAGTCGGAGGAAGTACACCGGGGAGCTGTTTTTT.

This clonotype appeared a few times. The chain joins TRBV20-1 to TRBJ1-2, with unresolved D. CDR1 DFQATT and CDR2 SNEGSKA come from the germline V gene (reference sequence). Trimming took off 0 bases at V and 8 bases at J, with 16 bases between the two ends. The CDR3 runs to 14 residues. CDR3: CSARESGILRGYTF. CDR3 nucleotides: TGCAGTGCTAGAGAGTCCGGAATCCTACGAGGCTACACCTTC.

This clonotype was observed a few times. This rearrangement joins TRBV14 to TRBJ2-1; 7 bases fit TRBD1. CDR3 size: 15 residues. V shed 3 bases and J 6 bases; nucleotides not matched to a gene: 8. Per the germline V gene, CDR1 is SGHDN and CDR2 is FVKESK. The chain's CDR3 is CASSHNRGSVNEQFF. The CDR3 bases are TGTGCCAGCAGCCATAACAGGGGCAGTGTCAATGAGCAGTTCTTC.

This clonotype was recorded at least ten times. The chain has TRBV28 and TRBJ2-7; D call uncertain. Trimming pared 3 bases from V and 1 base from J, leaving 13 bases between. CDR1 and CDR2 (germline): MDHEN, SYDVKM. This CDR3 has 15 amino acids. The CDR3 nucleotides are TGTGCCAGCAGTTTTGGTCCTCCGGAGTCCTACGAGCAGTACTTC. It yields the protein CASSFGPPESYEQYF.

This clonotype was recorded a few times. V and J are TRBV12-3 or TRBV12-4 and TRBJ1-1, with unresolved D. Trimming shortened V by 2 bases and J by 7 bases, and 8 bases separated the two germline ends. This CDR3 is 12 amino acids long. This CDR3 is CASSLNGGEAFF. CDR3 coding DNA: TGTGCCAGCAGTTTAAATGGAGGTGAAGCTTTCTTT.

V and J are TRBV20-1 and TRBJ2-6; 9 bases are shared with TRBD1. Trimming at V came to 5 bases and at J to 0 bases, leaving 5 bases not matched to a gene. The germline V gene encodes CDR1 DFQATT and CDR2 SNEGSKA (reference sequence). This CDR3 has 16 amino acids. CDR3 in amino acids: CSAGGTGSSGANVLTF. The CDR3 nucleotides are TGCAGTGCTGGTGGGACAGGGAGCTCTGGGGCCAACGTCCTGACTTTC.

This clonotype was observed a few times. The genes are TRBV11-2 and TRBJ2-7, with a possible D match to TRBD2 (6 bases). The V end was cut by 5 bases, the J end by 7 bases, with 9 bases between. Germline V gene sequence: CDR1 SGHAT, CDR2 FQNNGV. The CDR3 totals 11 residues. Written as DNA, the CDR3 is TGTGCCAGCAGCCCCGGGACTGAGCAGTACTTC. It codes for CASSPGTEQYF. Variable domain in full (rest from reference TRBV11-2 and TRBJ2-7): EAGVAQSPRYKIIEKRQSVAFWCNPISGHATLYWYQQILGQGPKLLIQFQNNGVVDDSQLPKDRFSAERLKGVDSTLKIQPAKLEDSAVYLCASSPGTEQYFGPGTRLTVT.

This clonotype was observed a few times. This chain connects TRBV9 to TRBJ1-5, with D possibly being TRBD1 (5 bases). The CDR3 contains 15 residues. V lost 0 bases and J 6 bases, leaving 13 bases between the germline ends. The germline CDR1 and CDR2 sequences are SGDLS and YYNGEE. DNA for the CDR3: TGTGCCAGCAGCGTAGGAGGGCAGGGCGGTCAGCCCCAGCATTTT. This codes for CASSVGGQGGQPQHF.

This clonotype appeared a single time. The CDR3 nucleotides read TGTGCCAGCAGCCCGTACCCGGGACAGGGGATTTACGAGCAGTACTTC. Residues: CASSPYPGQGIYEQYF. The chain links TRBV7-9 to TRBJ2-7, with 10 positions matching TRBD1. There are 16 residues in the CDR3. The V segment lost 5 bases and the J segment 4 bases; nucleotides outside the gene matches: 11. Germline CDR1 and CDR2: SEHNR and FQNEAQ (reference sequence).

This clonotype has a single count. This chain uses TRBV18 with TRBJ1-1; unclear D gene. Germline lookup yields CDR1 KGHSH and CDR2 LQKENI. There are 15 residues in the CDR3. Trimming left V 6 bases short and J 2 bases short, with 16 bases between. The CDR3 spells CASSPNAAGNTEAFF. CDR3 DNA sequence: TGTGCCAGCTCCCCGAATGCTGCAGGAAACACTGAAGCTTTCTTT. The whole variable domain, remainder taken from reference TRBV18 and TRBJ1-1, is NAGVMQNPRHLVRRRGQEARLRCSPMKGHSHVYWYRQLPEEGLKFMVYLQKENIIDESGMPKERFSAEFPKEGPSILRIQQVVRGDSAAYFCASSPNAAGNTEAFFGQGTRLTVV.

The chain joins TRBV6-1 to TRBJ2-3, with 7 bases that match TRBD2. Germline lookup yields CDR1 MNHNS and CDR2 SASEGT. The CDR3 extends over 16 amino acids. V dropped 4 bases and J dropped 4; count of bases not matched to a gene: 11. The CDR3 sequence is CASSGRVGGPADTQYF. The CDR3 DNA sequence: TGTGCCAGCAGTGGTCGGGTGGGAGGGCCCGCAGATACGCAGTATTTT.

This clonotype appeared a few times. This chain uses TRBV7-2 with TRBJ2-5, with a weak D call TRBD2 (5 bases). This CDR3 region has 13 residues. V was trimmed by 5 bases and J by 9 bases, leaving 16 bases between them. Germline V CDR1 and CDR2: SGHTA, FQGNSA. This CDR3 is CASSLDWERAQYF. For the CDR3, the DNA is TGTGCCAGCAGCCTGGACTGGGAAAGGGCCCAGTACTTC. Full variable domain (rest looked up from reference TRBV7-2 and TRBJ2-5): GAGVSQSPSNKVTEKGKDVELRCDPISGHTALYWYRQSLGQGLEFLIYFQGNSAPDKSGLPSDRFSAERTGGSVSTLTIQRTQQEDSAVYLCASSLDWERAQYFGPGTRLLVL.

CDR3 DNA: TGCGCCAGCAGCCGAGACACCTACACTGAAGCTTTCTTT. Encoded protein: CASSRDTYTEAFF. V usage is TRBV5-1 and J usage is TRBJ1-1; D is uncertain. The CDR3 consists of 13 residues. Trimming removed 4 bases at V and 3 bases at J, with 10 bases between. Germline CDR1 is SGHRS and CDR2 is YFSETQ.

DNA of the CDR3: TGTGCCAGCAGCGTAGCTAGCCAGCCCATCTACGAGCAGTACTTC. This translates into CASSVASQPIYEQYF. V usage is TRBV9 and J usage is TRBJ2-7, with D tentatively TRBD2 (5 bases). There are 15 residues in the CDR3. The V gene's germline CDR1 is SGDLS and CDR2 YYNGEE. V lost 0 bases and J lost 3, with 13 bases in between.

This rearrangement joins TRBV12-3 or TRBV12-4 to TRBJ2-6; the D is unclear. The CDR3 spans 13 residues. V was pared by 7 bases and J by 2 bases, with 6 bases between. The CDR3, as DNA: TGTGCCAGCAAGATGACTGGGGCCAACGTCCTGACTTTC. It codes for CASKMTGANVLTF.

CDR3: CASTLHTFQETQYF. CDR3 nucleotides: TGTGCCAGCACCCTACATACGTTCCAAGAGACCCAGTACTTC. The J gene is TRBJ2-5, the V gene TRBV6-1; D is ambiguous. The CDR3 has 14 amino acids. Deletions cut 7 bases from V and 1 base from J, with 13 bases between. Germline V gene lookup returns CDR1 MNHNS and CDR2 SASEGT.

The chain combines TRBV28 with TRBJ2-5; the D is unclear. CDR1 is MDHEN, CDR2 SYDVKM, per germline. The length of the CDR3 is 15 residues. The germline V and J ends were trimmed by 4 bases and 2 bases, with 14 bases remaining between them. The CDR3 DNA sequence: TGTGCCAGCAGTTCCGGTGCTAGAATACAAGAGACCCAGTACTTC. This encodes CASSSGARIQETQYF.